This TCR beta chain was identified during a study of cytotoxic CD8 clonotypes in ibrutinib-treated CLL. Generated by immunoSEQ multiplex PCR, the TCRdb table keeps only in-frame clones and is missing some. This table holds about 29,000 clones, about 78% found once. The V end lost 0 bases, the J end lost 5 bases, and 8 bases lay between the germline ends. This CDR3 region has 13 residues. Germline V gene data show CDR1 as SGHRS and CDR2 as YFSETQ. The V and J genes are TRBV5-1 and TRBJ2-5; D ambiguous. The sequences come from PBMCs, collected after 36 months of ibrutinib treatment. The TCR was taken from a human donor with chronic lymphocytic leukemia. The CDR3 DNA reads as TGCGCCAGCAGCTTGGTAGTTATGGAGACCCAGTACTTC. Its protein product is CASSLVVMETQYF. The full variable domain, completed using reference TRBV5-1 and TRBJ2-5, is KAGVTQTPRYLIKTRGQQVTLSCSPISGHRSVSWYQQTPGQGLQFLFEYFSETQRNKGNFPGRFSGRQFSNSRSEMNVSTLELGDSALYLCASSLVVMETQYFGPGTRLLVL.